The T cell receptor (beta chain) under discussion was sequenced for a study of Ad26.COV2.S vaccination and SARS-CoV-2 variants (dated by TCRdb to about 2021). With regard to the full study: Vaccine-arm donors were drawn from COV1001, a multicentre, randomized, double-blind, placebo-controlled phase I-IIa trial of Ad26.COV2.S in healthy adults. A total of about 30 samples were included in the TCR-sequenced set, comprising approximately 20 Ad26.COV2.S vaccine recipients, 5 placebo recipients and 8 SARS-CoV-2 convalescent individuals. Ad26.COV2.S was administered intramuscularly at a dose of 5x10^10 or 1x10^11 viral particles, either as one shot or as two shots given 56 days apart. Trial participants were randomized into five groups of five, in which low-dose or high-dose Ad26.COV2.S was given once or twice, or placebo was given on both occasions. TCRbeta repertoire sequencing served as the tool for gauging how specific and how broad the SARS-CoV-2-reactive T cell receptors were following Ad26.COV2.S vaccination. Blinding of investigators to trial group allocation was maintained during experiments and outcome assessment. The research as a whole found: Ad26.COV2.S recipients had higher spike-specific TCR breadth than placebo recipients (P = 0.0014). Vaccine and placebo recipients had comparable non-spike TCR breadth, which fits with the vaccine containing only spike. After vaccination, substantial breadth of spike-specific CD8+ and CD4+ T cell responses was reported. Comparing responses between vaccine doses or regimens was not something the study was powered to do. The authors noted that total T cell responses may have been underestimated by the TCR breadth and depth analyses.

The CDR3, from cysteine to phenylalanine, totals 14 residues. Kept here is only the CDR3 DNA, which spans 42 bases and is read in frame from base 1. V trim: 8 bases; J trim: 5 bases; unmatched bases: 7. CDR1 MNHEY and CDR2 SVGAGI are derived from the germline V gene. The sample's treatment or condition, from its label and the paper: some 19 received Ad26.COV2.S at low or high dose, single or two shots; 5 received placebo; per-sample allocation not given. Repertoires of vaccine and placebo recipients were sequenced from samples collected on day 63 after the first injection. Cohort 1b enrolled some 25 adults aged 18-55 years at a single site in Boston, USA, between 29 July and 7 August 2020. Ad26.COV2.S consisted of a replication-incompetent adenovirus type 26 vector by which a prefusion-stabilized SARS-CoV-2 spike protein from the original Wuhan strain was expressed. The immunoSEQ Assay was the method used to sequence TCRbeta CDR3 regions. After extraction, genomic DNA underwent amplification by bias-controlled multiplex PCR, followed by high-throughput sequencing. As for how the authors treated the data: To quantify the absolute abundance of every unique TCRbeta CDR3 region, sequences were collapsed and filtered. T cell fraction was estimated by normalization of TCRbeta template counts to usable DNA, with usable DNA being measured through amplification of reference genes present in all nucleated cells. Repertoire TCRs were annotated as SARS-CoV-2-specific when V gene, CDR3 amino acid sequence and J gene were exactly matched to a known reactive TCR set. The reference SARS-CoV-2 TCR set came from MIRA and was filtered for enrichment in COVID-19-positive ImmuneCODE repertoires, removing public or cross-reactive TCRs. Using the MIRA antigens, annotated TCRs were further analysed by specific ORF or by position within an ORF. Depth was the summed frequency of annotated unique rearrangements, while breadth was defined as annotated unique rearrangements over total unique productive rearrangements. Group comparisons of TCR breadth used two-sided Wilcoxon rank-sum tests. Here the immuneACCESS table is served through TCRdb, limited to in-frame sequences with V and J called. Missing clones are a known gap in these copies; in checked studies unresolved V genes cover under half, and the rest lacks a known reason. The V and J calls and clone size come from that table; D and trimming were worked out from the DNA. Recorded for this sample are a few hundred thousand clones; over 75% of them occurred a single time. The ten largest account for about 3% of the sample.

The sample holds one count of this clone. No antigen is known for it. Base qualities were left out, and no much larger clone turns up one base away. The input for sequencing was peripheral blood, taken in a trial of Ad26.COV2.S vaccine versus placebo. The chain couples TRBV6-5 to TRBJ2-1; TRBD2 aligns with 9 central bases. This TCR was recovered from a person aged 18-60 years who received the Ad26.COV2.S COVID-19 vaccine or a placebo. The base sequence is TGTGCCAGCGAGAGCGGGGGGACGAACAATGAGCAGTTCTTC. Its protein product is CASESGGTNNEQFF.